The sequence of this T cell receptor beta chain was determined in a study of cytomegalovirus exposure and HLA in healthy donors. The study, taken as a whole, reports: An analysis done earlier found most TCR beta V segments productive about 87% or about 30% of the time. CMV serostatus was the sole immune exposure data available. Later analysis placed DRB1 highest and HLA-C lowest in TCR association rates, which differed by HLA locus.

The CDR3 consists of 14 residues. The junction had 11 bases not matched to a gene; V was cut back by 8 bases and J by 4 bases. Germline CDR1 reads ENHRY; CDR2 reads SYGVKD. Both 60 Vbeta primers and 13 Jbeta primers went into the PCR. Profiling relied on immunoSEQ multiplex PCR, and the TCRdb table lists in-frame clones only, not all of them. The repertoire has about 110,000 clones, 76% of them found once; the top ten carry around an eighth. A single count supports this clone. The antigen is undetermined. The sample was PBMCs. The rearrangement joins TRBV10-3 to TRBJ2-7; 7 bases are a match to TRBD1. The sequence came from a man aged 25-40 years in good health and CMV-seropositive. The CDR3 region has the DNA TGTGCCATCTGGACAGGAGGTGGAGGTTACGAGCAGTACTTC. Amino acid sequence: CAIWTGGGGYEQYF.